This T cell receptor beta chain was retrieved from a study of shared clonotypes between healthy human individuals. Overall study results and limits: It was the non-shared clonotypes that had lower generation probabilities than clonotypes shared by all four donors. Of the naive CD4 clonotypes, about 5% were shared across a few donors.

V was trimmed by 6 bases and J by 0 bases, leaving 6 bases between them. Per germline, CDR1 KGHSH and CDR2 LQKENI. The CDR3 runs 12 residues. As concerns this clone: Its target is not known. Other DNA sequences of this sample code for an identical CDR3.

Genomic DNA of each subset was evenly split across several immunoSEQ plates. Sequenced by immunoSEQ multiplex PCR; TCRdb stores in-frame clones only, minus some. The sample consists of roughly 530,000 clones, roughly 95% of them appearing once. The receptor's source is a woman in her 30s in good health. The J gene is TRBJ2-7, the V gene TRBV18, with unresolved D. Source material: naive CD4+ T cells sorted from blood. Subset: CD45RA+ positively selected. CDR3 coding DNA: TGTGCCAGCTCCCCCGGCTCCTACGAGCAGTACTTC. Protein: CASSPGSYEQYF.